The source of this T cell receptor (beta chain) is a study of Ad26.COV2.S vaccination and SARS-CoV-2 variants. Study context: A COV1001 Ad26.COV2.S trial-arm participant provided the sample. Ad26.COV2.S, an intramuscular injection, was given once or twice 56 days apart.

Trimming took 6 bases from V and 2 from J, leaving 13 bases between them. Germline CDR1 SGHAT, CDR2 FQNNGV. This CDR3 spans 14 amino acids. The treatment here: about 20 received Ad26.COV2.S at low or high dose, single or two shots; several received placebo; per-sample allocation not given. Each sample was drawn 63 days after the first injection (of vaccine or placebo). General study findings and limits: Participants given vaccine showed non-spike TCR breadth similar to that of placebo recipients. Measurements of TCR breadth and depth may have given underestimates of the total T cell responses.

This clone was found once. Antigen: not known. Clones were sequenced by immunoSEQ multiplex PCR, and TCRdb holds only the in-frame ones, with some missing. Among hundreds of thousands of clones listed, more than 75% were seen once. The source material was peripheral blood, sampled in a trial of Ad26.COV2.S vaccine versus placebo. The sequence derives from a person aged 18-60 years who received the Ad26.COV2.S COVID-19 vaccine or a placebo. The V and J genes are TRBV11-2 and TRBJ2-5; D is ambiguous. The CDR3 coding sequence is TGTGCCAGCAGATGGGTCCTGGCTCAAGAGACCCAGTACTTC. It encodes CASRWVLAQETQYF.